This TCR beta chain was captured in a study of shared clonotypes between healthy human individuals. Overall study: Researchers assigned three CD4 naive, three CD4 memory, two CD8 naive and one CD8 memory plate to each donor.

The assay was immunoSEQ multiplex PCR, and TCRdb's table has in-frame clones only and misses some. The table records some 2,000,000 clones, about 95% of them present only once. Terminally differentiated effector memory CD45RA+ cells were excluded from the naive CD8 cells, which were CD45RO-negative and positively selected for CCR7. This TCR was sampled from a man between 18 and 35 years old in good health. Material for sequencing was naive CD8+ T cells sorted from blood.

CDR3 nucleotide sequence: TGTGCCTGGACGGCGGGGAATGAGCAGTTCTTC. Translating gives CAWTAGNEQFF. The rearrangement links TRBV30 to TRBJ2-1, with D possibly being TRBD2 (6 bases). Germline V gene sequence: CDR1 GTSNPN, CDR2 SVGIG (reference sequence). CDR3 length: 11 residues. V shed 4 bases and J shed 7 bases, with 8 bases lying between them.